The rows below give T cell receptor beta chains drawn from one sample of a study of shared clonotypes between healthy human individuals. Some clones are missing from TCRdb's copy, which holds only in-frame ones; the method was immunoSEQ multiplex PCR. Here the sample spans roughly 1,100,000 clones, about 75% being singletons. Material for sequencing was memory CD4+ T cells sorted from blood. These receptors came from a man aged 18-30 years in good health. CDR3s include the opening cysteine and the closing phenylalanine or tryptophan. D genes are given only for firm matches. Not all rows give a size; the values are once, few, many and, for expanded clones, a class.

>TRBJ2-1|.|many|TRBV20-1
TGCAGTGCTTCGCCGGCGGCGGAGCAGTTCTTC
CSASPAAEQFF
>TRBJ2-5|.|.|TRBV19
TGTGCCAGTTCTAACTTCGGGGGTAGGGGGGAGACCCAGTACTTC
CASSNFGGRGETQYF
>TRBJ2-1|.|.|TRBV11-2
TGTGCCAGCAGCCACGGAGGTGGGCTCGCCTACAATGAGCAGTTCTTC
CASSHGGGLAYNEQFF
>TRBJ2-7|TRBD1|.|TRBV27
TGTGCCAGCAGTTTTCCCGGGACAGGGGGCTACGAGCAGTACTTC
CASSFPGTGGYEQYF
>TRBJ1-4|.|.|TRBV7-9
TGTGCCAGCAGCTCCCCCGTGAGGGATGAAAAACTGTTTTTT
CASSSPVRDEKLFF
>TRBJ2-5|.|.|TRBV5-4
TGTGCCAGCAGAGTGACAGGCAAAGAGACCCAGTACTTC
CASRVTGKETQYF
>TRBJ2-7|.|.|TRBV7-6
TGTGCCAGCAGCCCAAGGTCGGACAGCTCCCGCTACGAGCAGTACTTC
CASSPRSDSSRYEQYF
>TRBJ1-3|.|.|TRBV2
TGTGCCAGCAGTGGGGAGAGACCCTCTGGAAACACCATATATTTT
CASSGERPSGNTIYF
>TRBJ2-7|.|.|TRBV10-2
TGCGCCAGCAGTGAGGGTGGAGCGGGCTCCTTCTACGAGCAGTACTTC
CASSEGGAGSFYEQYF
>TRBJ1-4|.|.|TRBV19
TGTGCCAGTAGTATTCACCCTAGACAAGCAACTAATGAAAAACTGTTTTTT
CASSIHPRQATNEKLFF
>TRBJ1-1|.|once|TRBV6-5
TGTGCCAGCTTTAAGAGGTCAAGGGAGGGAGCTTTCTTT
CASFKRSREGAFF
>TRBJ2-2|TRBD2|.|TRBV11-2
TGTGCCAGCAGCAAAAGACTAGCGGGCAGTGGGGCGAACACCGGGGAGCTGTTTTTT
CASSKRLAGSGANTGELFF
>TRBJ1-4|.|many|TRBV30
TGTGCCTGGAGTCGACTGGGGGAAAAACTGTTTTTT
CAWSRLGEKLFF
>TRBJ2-7|.|.|TRBV30
TGTGCCTGGAGTAGGCAGGCCTACGAGCAGTACTTC
CAWSRQAYEQYF
>TRBJ2-2|.|few|TRBV7-2
TGTGCCAGCAGCTTAGCGCAGGGCAGCGGGGAGCTGTTTTTT
CASSLAQGSGELFF
>TRBJ2-7|.|once|TRBV30
TGTGCCTGGAGTGTATTAACCTACGAGCAGTACTTC
CAWSVLTYEQYF
>TRBJ1-5|.|few|TRBV2
TGTGCCAGCAGGATTAGCAATCAGCCCCAGCATTTT
CASRISNQPQHF
>TRBJ2-3|TRBD1|.|TRBV5-1
TGCGCCAGCAGCCCGGACAGGAGCCCAGATACGCAGTATTTT
CASSPDRSPDTQYF
>TRBJ2-7|TRBD1|.|TRBV19
TGTGCCAGTAGTATATACGGGACAGGGGGCGAGCAGTACTTC
CASSIYGTGGEQYF
>TRBJ2-3|TRBD2|.|TRBV10-3
TGTGCCATCAGTGAGTTACTACCGGGACTAGCGGCTAGCACAGATACGCAGTATTTT
CAISELLPGLAASTDTQYF
>TRBJ1-1|.|.|TRBV18
TGTGCCAGCTCACCACTCGTAAATCCGGGGGCTTTCTTT
CASSPLVNPGAFF
>TRBJ1-1|.|.|TRBV7-8
TGTGCCAGCAGCTTAAGGCTGGTGGACACTGAAGCTTTCTTT
CASSLRLVDTEAFF
>TRBJ2-7|.|.|TRBV7-2
TGTGCCAGCAGCGAAACGTGGGCGGGGAGCTACGAGCAGTACTTC
CASSETWAGSYEQYF